These 15 T cell receptor beta chains were all obtained from the same sample, sequenced in a study of post-analysis software for immune sequencing data. Overall study results and limits: There were several TRBV segments more frequent in patients than controls, and TRBV5-6, TRBV5-1 and TRBV20-1 were among them.

Researchers reported that TCR beta cDNA libraries carried unique molecular identifiers. From the PCR reads, TCRdb called clonotypes with MiXCR, one entry per CDR3 protein. The table records approximately 570,000 distinct CDR3 sequences, 44% of them present only once. The antigens these receptors bind are not known. The sample taken for sequencing was blood. The receptors shown here come from a girl aged 5 to 17 with multiple sclerosis.

The chain links TRBV6-1 to TRBJ1-2; the D is unclear. Trimming left V 1 base short and J 3 bases short, with 3 bases between. This CDR3 comprises 12 residues. CDR1 is MNHNS and CDR2 is SASEGT in the germline V gene. CDR3 residues: CASSEGYYGYTF. The CDR3 nucleotides are TGTGCCAGCAGTGAAGGCTACTATGGCTACACCTTC.

This chain uses TRBV12-3 or TRBV12-4 with TRBJ2-5, with 7 bases that match TRBD2. V shed 5 bases and J 6 bases; nucleotides not matched to a gene: 12. The CDR3 is 15 residues long. The CDR3 spells CASSPPASGEQTQYF. CDR3 sequence (DNA): TGTGCCAGCAGTCCCCCAGCTAGCGGTGAACAGACCCAGTACTTC.

The rearrangement uses TRBV29-1 and TRBJ2-1; D is possibly TRBD1 (6 bases). V was shortened by 7 bases and J by 10 bases, with 14 bases between the two germline ends. Per the germline V gene, CDR1 is SQVTM and CDR2 is ANQGSEA. The CDR3 runs 11 residues. CDR3 sequence reads: CSEGHGTEQFF. The DNA of the CDR3 is TGCAGCGAGGGACATGGGACGGAGCAGTTCTTC.

V usage is TRBV5-5 and J usage is TRBJ2-1, with 7 bases aligning to TRBD2. Looked up from germline, CDR1 is SGHKS and CDR2 is YYEKEE (reference sequence). CDR3 length: 13 residues. V was pared by 4 bases and J by 7 bases, with 5 bases of the junction left unmatched. The CDR3, as DNA: TGTGCCAGCAGCCGGCCGGGGGGTAATGAGCAGTTCTTC. This gives the protein CASSRPGGNEQFF.

This clonotype was observed a few times. J is TRBJ2-3 and V is TRBV6-4; 7 positions agree with TRBD2. The CDR3 has 15 amino acids. V was pared by 6 bases and J by 1 base, with 7 bases of the junction left unmatched. Germline V gene data show CDR1 as MRHNA and CDR2 as SNTAGT. The DNA for the CDR3 is TGTGCCAGCAGCGCCGGAACTAGCGGCACAGATACGCAGTATTTT. The encoded protein is CASSAGTSGTDTQYF.

There are a few counts of this clonotype. V gene TRBV12-3 or TRBV12-4 combines with J gene TRBJ1-5; D may be TRBD1 (5 bases). With 6 bases removed from V and 7 bases from J, the gap between germline ends came to 16 bases. The CDR3 is made up of 14 amino acids. The DNA for the CDR3 is TGTGCCAGCAGCCAGGGCGGGGGACGGCAGCCCCAGCATTTT. This sequence encodes CASSQGGGRQPQHF.

The chain joins TRBV7-3 to TRBJ1-1; D is possibly TRBD1 (5 bases). Looked up from germline, CDR1 is SGHTA and CDR2 is FQGTGA. The CDR3 is 14 residues long. Trimming took 10 bases from V and 1 from J, leaving 16 bases between them. The CDR3 sequence: CATSPGGGNTEAFF. The DNA for the CDR3 is TGTGCCACCTCCCCTGGGGGAGGGAACACTGAAGCTTTCTTT.

The V and J genes are TRBV5-6 and TRBJ2-1; possible D gene TRBD1, 6 bases. The V end was cut by 6 bases, the J end by 5 bases, with 18 bases between. Germline V gene lookup returns CDR1 SGHDT and CDR2 YYEEEE. The CDR3 is 15 residues long. The CDR3 here is CASTVVGRGHNEQFF. DNA for the CDR3: TGTGCCAGCACCGTTGTCGGCAGGGGACACAATGAGCAGTTCTTC.

This clonotype occurred a few times. This rearrangement joins TRBV4-1 to TRBJ2-7; possible D gene TRBD1, 6 bases. CDR3 length: 16 residues. Germline V gene lookup returns CDR1 MGHRA and CDR2 YSYEKL. Trimming cost V 1 base and J 4 bases, with 17 bases left between them. The CDR3 bases are TGCGCCAGCAGCCAAGTGGTGGGGGCGAGGACTTACGAGCAGTACTTC. Translated: CASSQVVGARTYEQYF.

Only a few counts were recorded for this clonotype. V usage is TRBV24-1 and J usage is TRBJ2-1, with a possible D match to TRBD2 (6 bases). Trimming stripped 5 bases from V and 0 bases from J, with 16 bases between. Germline assignment: CDR1 KGHDR and CDR2 SFDVKD. CDR3 length equals 17 residues. The CDR3 region has the DNA TGTGCCACCAGTGCCACGACCCGGGACTCCTCCTACAATGAGCAGTTCTTC. This translates into CATSATTRDSSYNEQFF.

The chain combines TRBV20-1 with TRBJ2-7, with D tentatively TRBD1 (5 bases). The J call is in doubt because the DNA end fits TRBJ2-5 better. The germline V gene encodes CDR1 DFQATT and CDR2 SNEGSKA (reference sequence). The CDR3 has 12 amino acids. The CDR3 DNA follows: TGCAGTGCTAGTCCAGGGATACAGACCCAGTACTTC. Its protein product is CSASPGIQTQYF.

This clonotype turned up a few times. The CDR3 region is CASSLMLAVYEQYF. The DNA of the CDR3 is TGTGCCAGCAGTTTAATGCTAGCGGTTTACGAGCAGTACTTC. The genes are TRBV12-3 or TRBV12-4 and TRBJ2-7; TRBD2 aligns across 7 bases. The CDR3 loop spans 14 amino acids. After removal of 2 bases from V and 4 bases from J, the junction contained 5 bases not matched to a gene.

In its sample, this clonotype was seen many times. The chain is built from TRBV5-1 and TRBJ1-2; D possibly corresponds to TRBD1 (6 bases). Per germline, CDR1 SGHRS and CDR2 YFSETQ. This CDR3 comprises 13 residues. V was pared by 0 bases and J by 4 bases, with 7 bases between. The CDR3 DNA is TGCGCCAGCAGCTTGGGGGGGGCCTATGGCTACACCTTC. This sequence encodes CASSLGGAYGYTF.

The chain uses TRBV6-6 and TRBJ1-2; perhaps TRBD1 as D (6 bases). Germline loops: CDR1 MNHNY, CDR2 SVGAGI (reference sequence). This CDR3 is 13 amino acids long. V lost 11 bases and J lost 5, with 18 bases in between. CDR3 sequence: CAVRTVQPYGYTF. The DNA of the CDR3 is TGTGCCGTAAGGACAGTTCAACCTTATGGCTACACCTTC.

The sample holds a few counts of this clonotype. The chain links TRBV5-1 to TRBJ2-1; D remains ambiguous. CDR3 size: 16 residues. Germline V CDR1 and CDR2: SGHRS, YFSETQ. The V end was cut by 1 base, the J end by 0 bases, with 11 bases between. Here the CDR3 reads CASSLLHASSYNEQFF. In DNA, the CDR3 is TGCGCCAGCAGCTTGTTACATGCCAGCTCCTACAATGAGCAGTTCTTC.